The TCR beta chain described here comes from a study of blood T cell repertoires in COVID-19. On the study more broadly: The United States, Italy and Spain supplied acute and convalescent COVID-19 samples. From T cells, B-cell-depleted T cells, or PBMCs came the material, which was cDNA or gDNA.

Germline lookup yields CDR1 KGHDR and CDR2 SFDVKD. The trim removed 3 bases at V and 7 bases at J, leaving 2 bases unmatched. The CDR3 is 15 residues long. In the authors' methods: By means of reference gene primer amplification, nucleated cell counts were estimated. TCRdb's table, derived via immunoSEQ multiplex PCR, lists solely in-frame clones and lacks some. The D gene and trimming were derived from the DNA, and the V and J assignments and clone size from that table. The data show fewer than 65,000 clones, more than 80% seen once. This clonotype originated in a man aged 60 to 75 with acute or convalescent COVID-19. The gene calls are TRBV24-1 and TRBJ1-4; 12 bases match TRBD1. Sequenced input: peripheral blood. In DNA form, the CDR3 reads TGTGCCACCAGTGATGGGGACAGGGGGCGTGAAAAACTGTTTTTT. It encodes CATSDGDRGREKLFF.